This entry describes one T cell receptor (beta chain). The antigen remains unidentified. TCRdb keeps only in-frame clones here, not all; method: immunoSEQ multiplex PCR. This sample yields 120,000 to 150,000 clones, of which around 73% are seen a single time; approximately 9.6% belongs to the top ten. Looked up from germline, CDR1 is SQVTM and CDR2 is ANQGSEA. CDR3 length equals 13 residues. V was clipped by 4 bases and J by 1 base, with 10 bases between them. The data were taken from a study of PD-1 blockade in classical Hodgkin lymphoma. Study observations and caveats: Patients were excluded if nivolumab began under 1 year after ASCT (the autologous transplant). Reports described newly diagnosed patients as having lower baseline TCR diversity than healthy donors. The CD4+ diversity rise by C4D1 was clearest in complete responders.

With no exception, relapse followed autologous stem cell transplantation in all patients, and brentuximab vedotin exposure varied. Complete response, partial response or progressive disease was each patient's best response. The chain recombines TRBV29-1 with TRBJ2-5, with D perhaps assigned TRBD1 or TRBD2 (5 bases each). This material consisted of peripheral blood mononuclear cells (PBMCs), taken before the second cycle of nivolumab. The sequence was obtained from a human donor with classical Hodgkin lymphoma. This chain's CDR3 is CSVAEGPQETQYF. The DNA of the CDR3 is TGCAGCGTTGCTGAGGGGCCCCAAGAGACCCAGTACTTC.